This T cell receptor (beta chain) was captured in a study of cytomegalovirus exposure and HLA in healthy donors. The study's findings and limits: With DRB1 most and HLA-C fewest, TCR association rates differed between HLA loci in a later analysis. Presence/absence analyses assumed roughly uniform sequencing depth across donors, which may not hold.

Healthy bone marrow donors made up the cohort. Use of 60 Vbeta and 13 Jbeta primers characterized the PCR. As originally analysed: Among the unique TCR beta chains that a later analysis counted, roughly 80 million in all, 9.5 million to 11 million were shared. Method: immunoSEQ multiplex PCR; TCRdb's copy keeps in-frame clones and lacks some. D and trimming were read from the DNA, whereas the V and J calls and clone size are those reported in that table. The sample holds approximately 170,000 clones, roughly 83% seen once. Points on this clone: Its antigen is not known.

The germline gives CDR1 LNHDA, CDR2 SQIVND (reference sequence). This CDR3 is 17 amino acids long. V lost 6 bases and J 0 bases, leaving 18 bases between the germline ends. The sequence was collected from a boy aged 2 to 10 in good health and CMV-seronegative. The chain recombines TRBV19 with TRBJ1-5, with D possibly being TRBD1 (5 bases). The sequencing sample was made of PBMCs. The CDR3 coding sequence is TGTGCCAGTAGCACTCACAACACAGGTGTTAGCAATCAGCCCCAGCATTTT. This codes for CASSTHNTGVSNQPQHF.